This entry is about one T cell receptor (beta chain). Between the trimmed V and J ends, which lost 4 bases and 5 bases, there was a span of 18 bases. This CDR3 has 16 amino acids. Germline V CDR1 and CDR2: SGHRS, YFSETQ. The data stem from a study of blood T cell repertoires in COVID-19. Measured with immunoSEQ multiplex PCR; TCRdb has only the in-frame clones, and not every one. This table has around 100,000 clones, approximately 90% appearing once. The chain carries TRBV5-1 and TRBJ2-2; tentative D call: TRBD1 (7 bases). The source material was peripheral blood. This clonotype was obtained from a man aged 45-65 years with acute or convalescent COVID-19. This CDR3 reads CASSRQGGTNTGELFF. Here the CDR3 DNA reads TGCGCCAGCAGCCGGCAGGGGGGCACAAATACCGGGGAGCTGTTTTTT.